This T cell receptor (beta chain) was sequenced during a study of cytomegalovirus exposure and HLA in healthy donors. As concerns this clone: Its antigen is as yet unknown.

The study, taken as a whole, reports: The majority of TCR sequences were rare, yet some public TCRs appeared in many donors.

There were likely unrecorded immune exposures, though donors were nominally healthy when sampled. PCR was performed using 60 Vbeta and 13 Jbeta primers. Per the original data handling: There were around 80 million unique TCR beta chains by a later count, and approximately 11 million of them were shared. Profiling relied on immunoSEQ multiplex PCR, and the TCRdb table lists in-frame clones only, not all of them. That table gives V, J and clone size, and the DNA gave D and trimming. The sample records around 130,000 clones, nearly 90% being singletons. Germline CDR1 GTSNPN, CDR2 SVGIG (reference sequence). The CDR3 runs to 14 residues. The germline V and J ends were trimmed by 0 bases and 4 bases, with 12 bases remaining between them.

The sequencing sample was made of PBMCs. The source of this sequence is a middle-aged woman in good health and CMV-seronegative. This chain uses TRBV30 with TRBJ1-1; D is uncertain. The CDR3 DNA reads TGTGCCTGGAGTGTAATGGGTTCGGGCACTGAAGCTTTCTTT. Translated: CAWSVMGSGTEAFF. Complete variable domain (other parts from reference TRBV30 and TRBJ1-1): SQTIHQWPATLVQPVGSPLSLECTVEGTSNPNLYWYRQAAGRGLQLLFYSVGIGQISSEVPQNLSASRPQDRQFILSSKKLLLSDSGFYLCAWSVMGSGTEAFFGQGTRLTVV.